This T cell receptor beta chain was observed in a study of T cell repertoires in cytomegalovirus infection. A remark on this clonotype: The target antigen is unknown.

TCRdb reanalysed the reads using MiXCR and keeps one entry per CDR3 protein. This table holds approximately 730,000 distinct CDR3 sequences, roughly 28% found once. This CDR3 region has 17 residues. With 3 bases clipped from V and 4 bases from J, the junction kept 13 bases outside the gene matches. This material consisted of cultured CD8+ T cells from PBMCs, taken from culture after CMV antigen stimulation. The clonotype comes from a human donor in good health (CMV status not recorded). Some clones in this sample may be carry-over from other donors' samples. This sequence joins TRBV12-3 or TRBV12-4 and TRBJ2-5, with 8 bases fitting TRBD2. CDR3 residues: CASSFLVRLALIETQYF. In nucleotides, the CDR3 is TGTGCCAGCAGTTTTTTGGTGAGACTAGCGCTAATAGAGACCCAGTACTTC.